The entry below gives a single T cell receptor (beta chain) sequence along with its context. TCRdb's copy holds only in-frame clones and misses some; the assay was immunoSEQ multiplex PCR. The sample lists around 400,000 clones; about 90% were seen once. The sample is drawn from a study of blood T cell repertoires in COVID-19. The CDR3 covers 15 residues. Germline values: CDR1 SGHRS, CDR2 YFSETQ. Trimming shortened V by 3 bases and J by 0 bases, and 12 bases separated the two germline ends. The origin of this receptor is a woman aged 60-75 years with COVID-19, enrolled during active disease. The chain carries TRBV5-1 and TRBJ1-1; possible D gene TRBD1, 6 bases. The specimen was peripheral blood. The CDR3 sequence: CASSWIQGLNTEAFF. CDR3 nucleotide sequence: TGCGCCAGCAGCTGGATACAGGGACTGAACACTGAAGCTTTCTTT.